This T cell receptor (beta chain) was retrieved from a study of OX40 agonist ivuxolimab in advanced cancers. Study information: It was permissible to have had prior anti-PD-1, anti-PD-L1 or anti-CTLA-4 therapy, and approximately 38% had some.

CDR1 and CDR2 (germline): SQVTM, ANQGSEA. The CDR3 sequence is 14 residues long. V gave up 7 bases and J gave up 1 base, with 13 bases separating them. General observations from the study: On average, a greater number of expanded clones characterised CD8+ T cells relative to CD4+.

Sequencing was performed with immunoSEQ multiplex PCR; in TCRdb, only in-frame clones are kept and a portion is missing. The sample lists around 40,000 clones, 75% to 90% occurring once. A word on this clone: Its antigen is as yet unknown.

Material: CD4+ or CD8+ T cells sorted from blood, obtained in a trial of the OX40 agonist ivuxolimab. The chain has TRBV29-1 and TRBJ2-2; no definite D call. This clonotype originated in an adult with an advanced solid tumor such as melanoma, head and neck, liver or kidney cancer. The CDR3 DNA is TGCAGCGCCCGCCCCCGACAGAACACCGGGGAGCTGTTTTTT. Translated: CSARPRQNTGELFF.